This T cell receptor beta chain was retrieved from a study of blood T cell repertoires in COVID-19. Study-wide context: COVID-19 samples collected from the United States, Italy and Spain covered acute and convalescent phases. T cells, B-cell-depleted T cells, or PBMCs provided the cDNA or gDNA that served as material.

This clone has just a few counts. The germline V and J ends were trimmed by 1 base and 0 bases, with 13 bases remaining between them. Germline loops: CDR1 SGDLS, CDR2 YYNGEE. The CDR3 sequence is 17 residues long. How the authors handled the data: Amplification of reference gene primers was used by the study to estimate nucleated cell counts. This table comes from immunoSEQ multiplex PCR, and its TCRdb copy is limited to in-frame clones, with some not included. V and J calls and clone size come straight from that table; D and trimming were deduced from the DNA. This sample has 210,000 or so clones; around nine tenths occur once, and the top ten carry 4% to 6%.

The specimen sequenced was peripheral blood. The genes are TRBV9 and TRBJ2-2; perhaps TRBD2 as D (6 bases). The clonotype was recovered from a woman aged 40 to 50 with acute or convalescent COVID-19. The CDR3 loop is CASSVLTGVSNTGELFF. CDR3 in DNA: TGTGCCAGCAGCGTATTGACGGGGGTTTCGAACACCGGGGAGCTGTTTTTT.